A selection of T cell receptor beta chains follows, all from one sample in a study of cytomegalovirus exposure and HLA in healthy donors. Sequencing was performed with immunoSEQ multiplex PCR; in TCRdb, only in-frame clones are kept and a portion is missing. Seen here are about 170,000 clones, about three quarters observed once, and the top ten hold about 6.4%. The source material was PBMCs. Every receptor here comes from a man aged 35 to 55 in good health and CMV-seropositive. The CDR3 runs from the conserved cysteine through the conserved F or W. A D gene is named only where the DNA matches it firmly. Size is stated for part of the rows, as once, few or many counts, or as a class when the clone is expanded.

v_gene: TRBV28
abundance: .
d_gene: .
j_gene: TRBJ1-2
CDR3aa: CASSSSSPGGYTF
CDR3nt: TGTGCCAGCAGTTCGTCCTCCCCCGGGGGCTACACCTTC

v_gene: TRBV29-1
abundance: .
d_gene: .
j_gene: TRBJ2-3
CDR3aa: CSAMGATDTQYF
CDR3nt: TGCAGCGCGATGGGGGCCACAGATACGCAGTATTTT

v_gene: TRBV29-1
abundance: .
d_gene: .
j_gene: TRBJ1-5
CDR3aa: CSVAGEDNQPQHF
CDR3nt: TGCAGCGTGGCGGGGGAGGATAATCAGCCCCAGCATTTT

v_gene: TRBV6-5
abundance: .
d_gene: TRBD1
j_gene: TRBJ1-1
CDR3aa: CASDPLGGMNTEAFF
CDR3nt: TGTGCCAGCGACCCCTTAGGGGGCATGAACACTGAAGCTTTCTTT

v_gene: TRBV2
abundance: .
d_gene: TRBD1
j_gene: TRBJ1-1
CDR3aa: CASRSQGARDTEAFF
CDR3nt: TGTGCCAGCAGGTCACAGGGGGCGAGGGACACTGAAGCTTTCTTT

v_gene: TRBV19
abundance: few
d_gene: TRBD1
j_gene: TRBJ1-5
CDR3aa: CASSTTGAFGEPQHF
CDR3nt: TGTGCCAGTAGTACGACAGGGGCCTTTGGAGAGCCCCAGCATTTT

v_gene: TRBV7-3
abundance: .
d_gene: .
j_gene: TRBJ2-3
CDR3aa: CASSLGATDTQYF
CDR3nt: TGTGCCAGCAGCTTAGGAGCCACAGATACGCAGTATTTT

v_gene: TRBV11-3
abundance: .
d_gene: .
j_gene: TRBJ2-1
CDR3aa: CASSSDIEQFF
CDR3nt: TGTGCCAGCAGCTCCGACATTGAGCAGTTCTTC

v_gene: TRBV7-9
abundance: .
d_gene: .
j_gene: TRBJ2-7
CDR3aa: CASSLGTGFPYEQYF
CDR3nt: TGTGCCAGCAGCTTAGGCACAGGATTTCCCTACGAGCAGTACTTC

v_gene: TRBV6-1
abundance: .
d_gene: .
j_gene: TRBJ1-1
CDR3aa: CASSAGLSANTEAFF
CDR3nt: TGTGCCAGCAGTGCCGGACTATCAGCCAACACTGAAGCTTTCTTT

v_gene: TRBV4-1
abundance: .
d_gene: TRBD1
j_gene: TRBJ2-5
CDR3aa: CASSQPGQGGETQYF
CDR3nt: TGCGCCAGCAGCCAGCCGGGACAGGGAGGGGAGACCCAGTACTTC

v_gene: TRBV5-1
abundance: .
d_gene: .
j_gene: TRBJ1-5
CDR3aa: CASSLGAVNQPQHF
CDR3nt: TGCGCCAGCAGCTTGGGTGCGGTTAATCAGCCCCAGCATTTT

v_gene: TRBV30
abundance: .
d_gene: .
j_gene: TRBJ1-6
CDR3aa: CAWTIGRGLRSPLHF
CDR3nt: TGTGCCTGGACTATTGGTAGGGGCCTTCGCTCACCCCTCCACTTT

v_gene: TRBV28
abundance: once
d_gene: .
j_gene: TRBJ1-3
CDR3aa: CASSSAGDSGNTIYF
CDR3nt: TGTGCCAGCAGTTCCGCAGGGGACTCTGGAAACACCATATATTTT